The 17 T cell receptor beta chains below were found in one sample sequenced in a study of blood T cell repertoires in COVID-19. TCRdb's copy holds only in-frame clones and misses some; the assay was immunoSEQ multiplex PCR. The sample has 110,000 or so clones, approximately 90% seen once; the top ten hold about a fifth. Sequencing used peripheral blood. These receptors all come from a human donor with acute or convalescent COVID-19. The donor label of this sample is uncertain.

The rearrangement joins TRBV30 to TRBJ2-2; D gene ambiguous. Germline-derived CDR1 and CDR2 are GTSNPN and SVGIG (reference sequence). This CDR3 comprises 14 residues. Trimming stripped 4 bases from V and 0 bases from J, with 9 bases between. Here the CDR3 reads CAWKTTTNTGELFF. The CDR3, as DNA: TGTGCCTGGAAAACCACAACGAACACCGGGGAGCTGTTTTTT.

The genes are TRBV5-1 and TRBJ2-7; TRBD2 is a possible D gene (5 bases). The CDR3 runs 12 residues. Germline CDR1 is SGHRS and CDR2 is YFSETQ. Trimming left V 0 bases short and J 6 bases short, with 7 bases between. The CDR3 DNA follows: TGCGCCAGCAGCTTGGTGGACTCCGAGCAGTACTTC. It encodes CASSLVDSEQYF. The variable domain in full, completed from reference TRBV5-1 and TRBJ2-7, reads KAGVTQTPRYLIKTRGQQVTLSCSPISGHRSVSWYQQTPGQGLQFLFEYFSETQRNKGNFPGRFSGRQFSNSRSEMNVSTLELGDSALYLCASSLVDSEQYFGPGTRLTVT.

The rearrangement links TRBV28 to TRBJ2-7; 9 bases fit TRBD1. Germline CDR1 and CDR2: MDHEN and SYDVKM. The trim removed 5 bases at V and 9 bases at J, leaving 11 bases unmatched. CDR3 length: 14 amino acids. The CDR3 DNA follows: TGTGCCAGCAGTCTTGGGACAGGGTTGATGTGGCAGTACTTC. Protein sequence: CASSLGTGLMWQYF. The entire variable domain, with the rest obtained from reference TRBV28 and TRBJ2-7, is as follows: DVKVTQSSRYLVKRTGEKVFLECVQDMDHENMFWYRQDPGLGLRLIYFSYDVKMKEKGDIPEGYSVSREKKERFSLILESASTNQTSMYLCASSLGTGLMWQYFGPGTRLTVT.

This chain connects TRBV6-5 to TRBJ2-3; D may be TRBD2 (5 bases). The CDR3 length is 16 residues. Trimming shortened V by 0 bases and J by 2 bases, and 12 bases separated the two germline ends. From germline, CDR1 is MNHEY and CDR2 SVGAGI. CDR3 sequence: CASSYSPGVYTDTQYF. The CDR3 DNA is TGTGCCAGCAGTTACTCTCCCGGGGTGTACACAGATACGCAGTATTTT.

The chain combines TRBV29-1 with TRBJ1-1, with D hard to call. V was pared by 3 bases and J by 1 base, with 9 bases between. Germline V gene lookup returns CDR1 SQVTM and CDR2 ANQGSEA. The CDR3 is 13 amino acids. CDR3 sequence: CSVDGWANTEAFF. For the CDR3, the DNA is TGCAGCGTTGATGGTTGGGCGAACACTGAAGCTTTCTTT.

CDR3 nucleotide sequence: TGTGCCACGGGAGACCCCGGTAGCGTCTCCTACGAGCAGTACTTC. Translated, it gives CATGDPGSVSYEQYF. J is TRBJ2-7 and V is TRBV10-3, with D tentatively TRBD2 (6 bases). Germline-derived CDR1 and CDR2 are ENHRY and SYGVKD. The germline V and J ends were trimmed by 10 bases and 0 bases, with 19 bases remaining between them. There are 15 residues in the CDR3.

The chain couples TRBV28 to TRBJ1-6, with 7 bases identical to TRBD1. The V segment lost 5 bases and the J segment 7 bases; nucleotides outside the gene matches: 5. There are 14 residues in the CDR3. Germline CDR1 MDHEN, CDR2 SYDVKM. CDR3 sequence (DNA): TGTGCCAGCAGTACCGGGACAGAAAATTCACCCCTCCACTTT. Its translation: CASSTGTENSPLHF.

The rearrangement uses TRBV30 and TRBJ2-2; 7 nucleotides align to TRBD1. V trimming: 2 bases; J trimming: 7 bases; junction bases outside the gene matches: 1. Per germline, CDR1 GTSNPN and CDR2 SVGIG (reference sequence). CDR3 length: 12 amino acids. In DNA, the CDR3 is TGTGCCTGGAGTCCAGGGGGCGGGGAGCTGTTTTTT. Protein product: CAWSPGGGELFF.

This clone was recorded once. V and J are TRBV6-6 and TRBJ2-7, with D perhaps TRBD2 (6 bases). The CDR3 sequence is 14 residues long. Germline V CDR1 and CDR2: MNHNY, SVGAGI (reference sequence). Deletions cut 7 bases from V and 0 bases from J, with 13 bases between. CDR3 amino acids: CASTSGTASYEQYF. In DNA, the CDR3 is TGTGCCAGCACCTCAGGGACTGCCTCCTACGAGCAGTACTTC.

The rearrangement uses TRBV5-8 and TRBJ1-2; D uncertain. Trimming stripped 0 bases from V and 8 bases from J, with 23 bases between. CDR1 and CDR2 from the germline V gene are SGHTS and YDEGEE. There are 17 residues in the CDR3. Written as DNA, the CDR3 is TGTGCCAGCAGCTTGGTTCCGATCCAGTTTACGGGTGGAGGCTACACCTTC. Amino acids: CASSLVPIQFTGGGYTF.

The genes are TRBV18 and TRBJ2-1; TRBD2 matches 8 bases. This CDR3 region has 16 residues. CDR1 is KGHSH, CDR2 LQKENI, per germline. V was pared by 2 bases and J by 0 bases, with 3 bases of the junction left unmatched. The CDR3 here is CASSPVGTSSYNEQFF. CDR3 nucleotide sequence: TGTGCCAGCTCACCAGTCGGGACTAGCTCCTACAATGAGCAGTTCTTC.

The gene calls are TRBV2 and TRBJ1-6; D possibly corresponds to TRBD1 (5 bases). V was cut by 4 bases and J by 14 bases, with 18 bases left in between. The CDR3 totals 14 residues. Germline CDR1 SNHLY, CDR2 FYNNEI. CDR3 sequence reads: CASSADGWKGALHF. The CDR3 DNA reads as TGTGCCAGCAGTGCGGACGGCTGGAAAGGGGCCCTCCACTTT.

The chain links TRBV18 to TRBJ1-2; 10 bases agree with TRBD1. V shed 5 bases, J shed 2 bases, and the junction held 5 bases outside the gene matches. Germline V gene data show CDR1 as KGHSH and CDR2 as LQKENI. This CDR3 has 15 residues. Here the CDR3 DNA reads TGTGCCAGCTCAGCCGGGACAGGGGTGAACTATGGCTACACCTTC. This sequence encodes CASSAGTGVNYGYTF. Drawing the rest from reference TRBV18 and TRBJ1-2, the complete variable domain is NAGVMQNPRHLVRRRGQEARLRCSPMKGHSHVYWYRQLPEEGLKFMVYLQKENIIDESGMPKERFSAEFPKEGPSILRIQQVVRGDSAAYFCASSAGTGVNYGYTFGSGTRLTVV.

The genes are TRBV2 and TRBJ1-4, with D tentatively TRBD1 (6 bases). From germline, CDR1 is SNHLY and CDR2 FYNNEI. There are 13 residues in the CDR3. The V gene lost 7 bases and the J gene lost 8 bases, with 14 bases spanning the gap. Written as DNA, the CDR3 is TGTGCCAGCAACAGGGTGGATCGGGAAAAACTGTTTTTT. It specifies CASNRVDREKLFF.

The rearrangement joins TRBV4-1 to TRBJ1-2; D not resolved. V was trimmed by 3 bases and J by 7 bases, leaving 12 bases between them. The CDR3 consists of 13 residues. The germline V gene has CDR1 MGHRA and CDR2 YSYEKL. The CDR3 region is CASSQRQDSGYTF. The CDR3 DNA is TGCGCCAGCAGCCAGCGCCAGGATTCTGGCTACACCTTC.

The chain recombines TRBV7-2 with TRBJ1-4, with TRBD1 identical over 7 bases. V lost 4 bases to trimming and J lost 8 bases; unmatched junction nucleotides: 10. The germline V gene has CDR1 SGHTA and CDR2 FQGNSA. This CDR3 comprises 15 residues. The CDR3 DNA reads TGTGCCAGCAGCTCGAGGACAGGCCGAGTCGAAAAACTGTTTTTT. As protein: CASSSRTGRVEKLFF.

This chain uses TRBV6-6 with TRBJ1-6, with D possibly being TRBD1 (6 bases). This CDR3 has 15 amino acids. Trimming left V 6 bases short and J 5 bases short, with 14 bases between. CDR1 and CDR2 from the germline V gene are MNHNY and SVGAGI (reference sequence). CDR3 bases: TGTGCCAGCAGATCAGGGACAATTGATAATTCACCCCTCCACTTT. Translating gives CASRSGTIDNSPLHF.